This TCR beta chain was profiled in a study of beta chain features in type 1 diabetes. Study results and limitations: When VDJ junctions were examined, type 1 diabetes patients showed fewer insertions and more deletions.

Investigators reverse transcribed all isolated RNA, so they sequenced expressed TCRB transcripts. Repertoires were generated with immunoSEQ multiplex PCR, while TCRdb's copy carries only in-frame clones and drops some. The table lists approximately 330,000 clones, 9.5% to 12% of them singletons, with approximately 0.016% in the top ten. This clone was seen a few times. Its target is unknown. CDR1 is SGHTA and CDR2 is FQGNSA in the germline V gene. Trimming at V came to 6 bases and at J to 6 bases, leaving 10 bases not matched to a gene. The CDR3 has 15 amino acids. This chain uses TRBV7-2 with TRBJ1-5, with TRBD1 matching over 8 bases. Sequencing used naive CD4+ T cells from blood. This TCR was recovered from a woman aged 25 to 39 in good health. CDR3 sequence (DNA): TGTGCCAGCAGTTTCAGGGGGCGCGGTGGTCAGCCCCAGCATTTT. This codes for CASSFRGRGGQPQHF.